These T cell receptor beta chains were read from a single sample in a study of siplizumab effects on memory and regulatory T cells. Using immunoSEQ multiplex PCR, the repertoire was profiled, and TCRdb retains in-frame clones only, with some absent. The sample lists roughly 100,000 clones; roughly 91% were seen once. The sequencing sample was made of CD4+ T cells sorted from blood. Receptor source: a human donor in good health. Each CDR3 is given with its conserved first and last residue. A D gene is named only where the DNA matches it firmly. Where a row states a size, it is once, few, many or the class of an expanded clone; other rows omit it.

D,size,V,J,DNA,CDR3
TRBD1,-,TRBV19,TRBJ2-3,TGTGCCAGTAGTATCGGACAGGGGCCCACAGATACGCAGTATTTT,CASSIGQGPTDTQYF
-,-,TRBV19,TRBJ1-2,TGTGCCAGTAGTATGGGCAGATCCTACTATGGCTACACCTTC,CASSMGRSYYGYTF
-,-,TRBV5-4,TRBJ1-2,TGTGCCAGCAGCTCCGGAGGGGGGGGTGGCTATGGCTACACCTTC,CASSSGGGGGYGYTF
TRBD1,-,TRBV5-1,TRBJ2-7,TGCGCCAGCAGCTTGGACAGGGGTGAGCAGTACTTC,CASSLDRGEQYF
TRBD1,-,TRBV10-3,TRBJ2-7,TGTGCCATCAGTGAGTCCCGGGACAGGGGGATAGAGTCCTACGAGCAGTACTTC,CAISESRDRGIESYEQYF
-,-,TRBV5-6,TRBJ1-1,TGTGCCAGCACCCCTTTACGGGGTTTAGAGATGACTGAAGCTTTCTTT,CASTPLRGLEMTEAFF
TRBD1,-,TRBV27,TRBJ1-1,TGTGCCAGCAGTTTTCAGGGGGTGGGCACTGAAGCTTTCTTT,CASSFQGVGTEAFF
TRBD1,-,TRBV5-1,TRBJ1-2,TGCGCCAGCAGCGGGGGGACCGGGACAGGGATTCTTGGCTACACCTTC,CASSGGTGTGILGYTF
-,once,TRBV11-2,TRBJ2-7,TGTGCCAGCGGGTTCGGAGGGCCCTACGAGCAGTACTTC,CASGFGGPYEQYF
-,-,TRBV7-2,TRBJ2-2,TGTGCCAGCAGCTACGGGACATCTTTTAGGGAGCTGTTTTTT,CASSYGTSFRELFF
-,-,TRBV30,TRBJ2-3,TGTGCCTGGAGTCAAGTAGATACGCAGTATTTT,CAWSQVDTQYF
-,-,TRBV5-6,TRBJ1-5,TGTGCCAGCAGCTTCCGGGGGCTAGGGTCCAATCAGCCCCAGCATTTT,CASSFRGLGSNQPQHF
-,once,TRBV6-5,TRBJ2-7,TGTGCCAGCAGTTCCCCTCCCAGCCACGAGCAGTACTTC,CASSSPPSHEQYF
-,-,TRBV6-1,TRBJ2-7,TGTGCCAGCACCCTAAGGGGGGCGCGCGAGCAGTACTTC,CASTLRGAREQYF
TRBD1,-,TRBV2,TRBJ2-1,TGTGCCAGCAGGAAGGGACAGGGGTACGGTGAGCAGTTCTTC,CASRKGQGYGEQFF
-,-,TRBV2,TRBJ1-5,TGTGCCAGCAGGTACGGGACGGGGGGCAATCAGCCCCAGCATTTT,CASRYGTGGNQPQHF
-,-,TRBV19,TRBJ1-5,TGTGCCAGTAGTATAGTAGGAAGCTCTCGGGGTTATCAGCCCCAGCATTTT,CASSIVGSSRGYQPQHF
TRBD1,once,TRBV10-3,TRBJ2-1,TGTGCCATCACCCCCGGACAGGGGGCAAGCAATGAGCAGTTCTTC,CAITPGQGASNEQFF
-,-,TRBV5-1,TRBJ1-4,TGCGCCAGCAGCCAATTCCGGGGAGAAAAACTGTTTTTT,CASSQFRGEKLFF
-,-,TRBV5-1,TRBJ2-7,TGCGCCAGCAGCTCCCCGGGGGCCTTCTACGAGCAGTACTTC,CASSSPGAFYEQYF
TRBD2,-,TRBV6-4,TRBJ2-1,TGTGCCAGCAGTGTGGGGGGGGGATACAATGAGCAGTTCTTC,CASSVGGGYNEQFF
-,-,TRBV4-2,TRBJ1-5,TGTGCCAGCAGCCAAGGAGGACCCGATAGCAATCAGCCCCAGCATTTT,CASSQGGPDSNQPQHF
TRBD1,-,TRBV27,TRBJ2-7,TGTGCCAGCAGCCCGAGACAGGGGTTCTACGAGCAGTACTTC,CASSPRQGFYEQYF
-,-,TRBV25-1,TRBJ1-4,TGTGCCAGCAGTGAACCTGGTGAAAAACTGTTTTTT,CASSEPGEKLFF
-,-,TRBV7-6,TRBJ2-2,TGTGCCAGCAGCTTAGTGTTTGGGGGGCCGACGAACACCGGGGAGCTGTTTTTT,CASSLVFGGPTNTGELFF
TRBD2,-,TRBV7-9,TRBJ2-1,TGTGCCAGCAGCTCCCCCGGGGGGTTCGGGGACAATGAGCAGTTCTTC,CASSSPGGFGDNEQFF
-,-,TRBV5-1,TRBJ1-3,TGCGCCAGCAGCTTAGGATCGTCTTTCTCTGGAAACACCATATATTTT,CASSLGSSFSGNTIYF
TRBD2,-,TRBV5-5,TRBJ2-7,TGTGCCAGCATTGGGGGGGCCTACGAGCAGTACTTC,CASIGGAYEQYF
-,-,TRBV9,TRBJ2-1,TGTGCCAGCAGTTGTAAGAACTGCAATGAGCAGTTCTTC,CASSCKNCNEQFF
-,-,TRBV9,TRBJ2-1,TGTGCCAGCAGCGTAGCCGCCAGTAGGCCCTACAATGAGCAGTTCTTC,CASSVAASRPYNEQFF
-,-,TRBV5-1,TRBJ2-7,TGCGCCAGCAGCCCCGGGACAATAACCTACGAGCAGTACTTC,CASSPGTITYEQYF
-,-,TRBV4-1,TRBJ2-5,TGCGCCAGCAGCGATCATCCATTCCAAGAGACCCAGTACTTC,CASSDHPFQETQYF
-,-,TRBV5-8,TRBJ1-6,TGTGCCAGCAGGGCTTCAACTTATAATTCACCCCTCCACTTT,CASRASTYNSPLHF
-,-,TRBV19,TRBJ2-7,TGTGCCAGTAGTATAGATTCGGATAGCACAATCTCCCGGCAGTACTTC,CASSIDSDSTISRQYF
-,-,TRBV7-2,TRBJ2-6,TGTGCCAGCAGCTTAGAGGGGACGGGGGCCAACGTCCTGACTTTC,CASSLEGTGANVLTF
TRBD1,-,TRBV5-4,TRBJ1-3,TGTGCCAGCAGCCCCCGGACAGGGAACTCTGGAAACACCATATATTTT,CASSPRTGNSGNTIYF
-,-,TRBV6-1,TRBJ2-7,TGTGCCAGCATAGGGGCTTATGACAACGAGCAGTACTTC,CASIGAYDNEQYF
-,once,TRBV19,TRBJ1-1,TGTGCCAGTAGTCCTCAGACAGCAAACACTGAAGCTTTCTTT,CASSPQTANTEAFF
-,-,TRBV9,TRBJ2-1,TGTGCCAGCAGCGAGGGGGACCTCTACAATGAGCAGTTCTTC,CASSEGDLYNEQFF
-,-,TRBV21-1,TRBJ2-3,TGTGCCAGCAGCAAACGGCAGTACTGCACAGATACGCAGTATTTT,CASSKRQYCTDTQYF
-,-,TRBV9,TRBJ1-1,TGTGCCAGCAGCGCGGGGGGAAACACTGAAGCTTTCTTT,CASSAGGNTEAFF
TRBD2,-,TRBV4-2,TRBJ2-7,TGTGCCAGCAGCCAAGACTTCGGGGGGGCGGGCGAGCAGTACTTC,CASSQDFGGAGEQYF
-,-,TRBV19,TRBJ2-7,TGTGCCAGTAGTATAGTGGCCCGGGGCGAGCAGTACTTC,CASSIVARGEQYF
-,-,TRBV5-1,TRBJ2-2,TGCGCCAGCAGCTTGGATGGTAGCGGTAACACCGGGGAGCTGTTTTTT,CASSLDGSGNTGELFF
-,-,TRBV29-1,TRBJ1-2,TGCAGCGACAGAGGGAACTATGGCTACACCTTC,CSDRGNYGYTF
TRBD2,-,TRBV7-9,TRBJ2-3,TGTGCCAGCAGCAGCGCGAGATTCGCAGCGGGAGGACGCACAGATACGCAGTATTTT,CASSSARFAAGGRTDTQYF
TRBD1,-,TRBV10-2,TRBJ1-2,TGCGCCAGCAGTGAGGGGACAGGGAACTATGGCTACACCTTC,CASSEGTGNYGYTF
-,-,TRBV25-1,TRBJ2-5,TGTGCCAGCAGTGAGACAGAGACCCAAGAGACCCAGTACTTC,CASSETETQETQYF
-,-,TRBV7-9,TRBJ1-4,TGTGCCAGCAGCCCGAGGGGGGCAACTAATGAAAAACTGTTTTTT,CASSPRGATNEKLFF
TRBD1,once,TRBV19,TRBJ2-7,TGTGCCAGTAGTATTAACAGGGGCTACGAGCAGTACTTC,CASSINRGYEQYF
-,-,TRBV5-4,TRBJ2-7,TGTGCCAGCAGCCACGAGACTAGTTCTCGGGACGAGCAGTACTTC,CASSHETSSRDEQYF
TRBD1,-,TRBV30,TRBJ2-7,TGTGCCTGGGATACCGGACAGGGCTACGAGCAGTACTTC,CAWDTGQGYEQYF
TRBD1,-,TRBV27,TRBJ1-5,TGTGCCAGCAGCAATCGGGACAGGGGGCCGGGAGGCAATCAGCCCCAGCATTTT,CASSNRDRGPGGNQPQHF